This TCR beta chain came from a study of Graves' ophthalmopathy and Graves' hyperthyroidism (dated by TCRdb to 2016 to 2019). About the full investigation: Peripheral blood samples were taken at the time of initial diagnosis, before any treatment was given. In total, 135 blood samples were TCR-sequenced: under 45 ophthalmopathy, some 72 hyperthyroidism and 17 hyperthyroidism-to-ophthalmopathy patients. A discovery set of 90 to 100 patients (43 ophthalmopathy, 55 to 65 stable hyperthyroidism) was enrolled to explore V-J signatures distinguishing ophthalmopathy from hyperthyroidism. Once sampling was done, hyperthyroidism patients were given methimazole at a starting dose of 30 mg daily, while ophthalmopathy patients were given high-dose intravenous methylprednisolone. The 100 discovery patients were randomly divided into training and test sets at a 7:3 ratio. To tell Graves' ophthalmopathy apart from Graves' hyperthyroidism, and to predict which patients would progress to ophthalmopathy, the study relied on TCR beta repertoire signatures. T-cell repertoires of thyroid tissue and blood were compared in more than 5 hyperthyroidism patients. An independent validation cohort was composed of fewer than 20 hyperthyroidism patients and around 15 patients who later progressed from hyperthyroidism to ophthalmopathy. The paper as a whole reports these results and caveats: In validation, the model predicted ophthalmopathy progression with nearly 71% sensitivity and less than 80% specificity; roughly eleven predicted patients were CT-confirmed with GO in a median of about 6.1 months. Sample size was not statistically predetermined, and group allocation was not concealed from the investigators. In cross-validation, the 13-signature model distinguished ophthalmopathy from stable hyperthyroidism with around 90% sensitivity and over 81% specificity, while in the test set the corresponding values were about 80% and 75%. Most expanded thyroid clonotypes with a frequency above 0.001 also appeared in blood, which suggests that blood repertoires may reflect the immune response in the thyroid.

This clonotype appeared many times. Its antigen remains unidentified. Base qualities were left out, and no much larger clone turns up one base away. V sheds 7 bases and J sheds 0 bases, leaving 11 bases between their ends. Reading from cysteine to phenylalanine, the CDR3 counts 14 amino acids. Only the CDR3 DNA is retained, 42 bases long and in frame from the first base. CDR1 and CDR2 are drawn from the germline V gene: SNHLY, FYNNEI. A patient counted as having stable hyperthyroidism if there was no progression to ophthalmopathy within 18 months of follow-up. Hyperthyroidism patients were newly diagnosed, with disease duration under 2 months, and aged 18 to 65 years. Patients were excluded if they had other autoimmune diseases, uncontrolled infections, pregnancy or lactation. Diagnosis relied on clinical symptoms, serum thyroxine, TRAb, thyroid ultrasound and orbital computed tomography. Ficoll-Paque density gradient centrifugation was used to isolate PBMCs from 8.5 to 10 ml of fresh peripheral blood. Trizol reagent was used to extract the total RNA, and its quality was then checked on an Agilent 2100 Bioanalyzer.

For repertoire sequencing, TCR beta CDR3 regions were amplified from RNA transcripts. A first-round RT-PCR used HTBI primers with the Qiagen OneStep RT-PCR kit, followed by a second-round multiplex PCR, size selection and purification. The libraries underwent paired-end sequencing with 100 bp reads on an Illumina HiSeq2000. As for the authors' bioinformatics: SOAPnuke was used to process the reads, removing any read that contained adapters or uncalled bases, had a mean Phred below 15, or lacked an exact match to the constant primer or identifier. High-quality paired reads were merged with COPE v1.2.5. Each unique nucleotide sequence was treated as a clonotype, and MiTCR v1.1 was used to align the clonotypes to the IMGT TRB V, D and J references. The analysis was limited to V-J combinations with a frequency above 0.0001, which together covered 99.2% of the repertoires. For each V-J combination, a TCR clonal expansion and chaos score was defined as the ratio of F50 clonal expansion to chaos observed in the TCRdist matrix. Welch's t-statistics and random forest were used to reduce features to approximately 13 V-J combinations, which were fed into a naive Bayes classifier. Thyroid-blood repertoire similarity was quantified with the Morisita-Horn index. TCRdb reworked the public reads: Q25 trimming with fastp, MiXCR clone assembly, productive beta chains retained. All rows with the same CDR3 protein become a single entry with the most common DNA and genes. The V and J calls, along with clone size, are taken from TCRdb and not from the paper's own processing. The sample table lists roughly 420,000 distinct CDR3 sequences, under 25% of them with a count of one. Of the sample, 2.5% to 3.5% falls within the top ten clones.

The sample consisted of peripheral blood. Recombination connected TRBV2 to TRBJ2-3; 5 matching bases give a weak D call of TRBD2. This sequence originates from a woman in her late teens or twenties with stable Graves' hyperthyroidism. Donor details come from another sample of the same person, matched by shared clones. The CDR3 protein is CASIRDTSTDTQYF. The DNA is TGTGCCAGCATACGGGATACTAGCACAGATACGCAGTATTTT.